Described below is a single T cell receptor beta chain sequence and its context. Its antigen remains unknown. These data belong to a study of identical twins. General study points: Reduced insertions were recorded for abundant cord blood beta clonotypes, with no such pattern in memory repertoires. Compared with models, monozygotic twins showed more out-of-frame TCR alpha sharing.

Unique molecular identifiers were in the cDNA, with template-switch universal primer binding. Via MiXCR, TCRdb re-called the 5' RACE reads, giving one row per CDR3 protein. The top ten clones hold roughly 0.3% of a sample with approximately 1.8 million distinct CDR3 sequences, around 29% of them seen once. The clonotype comes from a newborn girl in good health. Sequencing was performed on cord blood.

Written as DNA, the CDR3 is TGTGCCAGCAGCTTAGTCGCGATAGGGGCTGGAGATACGCAGTATTTT. Protein product: CASSLVAIGAGDTQYF. The chain couples TRBV7-9 to TRBJ2-3; D perhaps matches TRBD1 (5 bases). This CDR3 spans 16 amino acids. Germline values: CDR1 SEHNR, CDR2 FQNEAQ (reference sequence). V dropped 1 base and J dropped 5 bases, with 16 bases sitting between them.